The 14 T cell receptor beta chains below were found in one sample sequenced in a study of blood T cell repertoires in COVID-19. Using immunoSEQ multiplex PCR, the repertoire was profiled, and TCRdb retains in-frame clones only, with some absent. The table lists 150,000 to 200,000 clones, less than 90% of them singletons. Sequencing used PBMCs or T cells enriched from blood (not recorded which). All receptors come from a human donor with acute COVID-19. The donor label of this sample is uncertain.

This chain uses TRBV25-1 with TRBJ2-5; 11 bases line up with TRBD1. The germline CDR1 and CDR2 sequences are MGHDK and SYGVNS. V gave up 5 bases and J gave up 4 bases; unmatched junction bases: 9. This CDR3 is 16 amino acids long. CDR3 amino acids: CASSFSGQGAGETQYF. In DNA, the CDR3 is TGTGCCAGCAGTTTTTCCGGACAGGGGGCTGGAGAGACCCAGTACTTC.

The rearrangement joins TRBV5-4 to TRBJ2-3; 12 bases fit TRBD2. CDR1 is SGHNT and CDR2 is YYREEE in the germline V gene (reference sequence). The V segment lost 3 bases and the J segment 7 bases; nucleotides outside the gene matches: 6. CDR3 length: 15 amino acids. The DNA of the CDR3 is TGTGCCAGCAGCTCAGGACTAGCGGGGTTAAATACGCAGTATTTT. Translating it yields CASSSGLAGLNTQYF.

This CDR3 reads CSALWAQQETQYF. The CDR3, as DNA: TGCAGCGCCCTTTGGGCACAACAAGAGACCCAGTACTTC. The rearrangement joins TRBV29-1 to TRBJ2-5; D is uncertain. Germline V gene data show CDR1 as SQVTM and CDR2 as ANQGSEA. The CDR3 consists of 13 residues. V shed 7 bases and J shed 2 bases, with 14 bases lying between them.

The chain employs TRBV7-3 and TRBJ2-1; D not resolved. The germline CDR1 and CDR2 sequences are SGHTA and FQGTGA. The CDR3 spans 14 residues. Trimming took 5 bases from V and 5 from J, leaving 13 bases between them. The CDR3 DNA follows: TGTGCCAGCAGCCCATTTAGGAGAGACAATGAGCAGTTCTTC. It yields the protein CASSPFRRDNEQFF.

CDR3 DNA sequence: TGTGCCAGCAGCCACTGGGACAGTTTCTCAACATCTGGAAACACCATATATTTT. Translation gives CASSHWDSFSTSGNTIYF. The chain is built from TRBV3-1 (or the pseudogene TRBV3-2) and TRBJ1-3, with 7 bases identical to TRBD1. J gave up 1 base and V 3 bases, and 12 bases lay outside the gene matches. CDR1 LGHDT and CDR2 YNNKEL come from the germline V gene (reference sequence). This CDR3 region has 18 residues.

V usage is TRBV7-8 and J usage is TRBJ1-2, with 8 bases that match TRBD1. The CDR3 is 16 amino acids. Trimming cost V 3 bases and J 4 bases; bases outside gene matches: 10. In germline, CDR1 is SGHVS, CDR2 FQNEAQ. DNA for the CDR3: TGTGCCAGCAGCTTGTCAGGGGGCTCTGGTATCTATGGCTACACCTTC. Its protein product is CASSLSGGSGIYGYTF.

This chain uses TRBV5-4 with TRBJ2-3; D ambiguous. Germline CDR1 and CDR2: SGHNT and YYREEE (reference sequence). Trimming cost V 0 bases and J 5 bases, with 13 bases left between them. The CDR3 contains 15 residues. The CDR3 sequence: CASSLESTFQDTQYF. CDR3 in DNA: TGTGCCAGCAGCTTGGAAAGTACTTTCCAAGATACGCAGTATTTT.

J is TRBJ2-5 and V is TRBV19, with a weak D call TRBD1 (6 bases). The CDR3 length is 14 residues. Germline CDR1 is LNHDA and CDR2 is SQIVND (reference sequence). The V end was cut by 4 bases, the J end by 1 base, with 10 bases between. In DNA form, the CDR3 reads TGTGCCAGTAGTACTACAGGGATCCAAGAGACCCAGTACTTC. Translation gives CASSTTGIQETQYF.

The rearrangement links TRBV9 to TRBJ2-7; TRBD1 might be the D (6 bases). The CDR3 spans 16 residues. With 0 bases removed from V and 2 bases from J, the gap between germline ends came to 15 bases. From germline, CDR1 is SGDLS and CDR2 YYNGEE. In nucleotides, the CDR3 is TGTGCCAGCAGCGTAGTCCGGAGGACAGCCACCTACGAGCAGTACTTC. Protein: CASSVVRRTATYEQYF.

The J gene is TRBJ2-3, the V gene TRBV5-1; the match to TRBD2 covers 12 bases. The CDR3 runs 17 residues. Per the germline V gene, CDR1 is SGHRS and CDR2 is YFSETQ. J was trimmed by 2 bases and V by 0 bases; bases with no gene match: 4. The CDR3 spells CASSLGLAGVSTDTQYF. The DNA for the CDR3 is TGCGCCAGCAGCTTGGGACTAGCGGGGGTTTCCACAGATACGCAGTATTTT. Filled out from reference TRBV5-1 and TRBJ2-3, the complete variable domain reads KAGVTQTPRYLIKTRGQQVTLSCSPISGHRSVSWYQQTPGQGLQFLFEYFSETQRNKGNFPGRFSGRQFSNSRSEMNVSTLELGDSALYLCASSLGLAGVSTDTQYFGPGTRLTVL.

This rearrangement joins TRBV10-3 to TRBJ1-6; D unclear. CDR1 ENHRY and CDR2 SYGVKD come from the germline V gene. V lost 4 bases to trimming and J lost 4 bases, with 5 bases between them. This CDR3 spans 13 amino acids. The CDR3 nucleotides are TGTGCCATCAGTGGGCAGTATAATTCACCCCTCCACTTT. Encoded protein: CAISGQYNSPLHF.

This clone was recorded at least ten times. The chain combines TRBV4-2 with TRBJ2-7; D ambiguous. Trimming removed 0 bases at V and 0 bases at J, with 9 bases between. From germline, CDR1 is LGHNA and CDR2 YNFKEQ. The CDR3 runs 15 residues. CDR3: CASSQDKGGSYEQYF. In nucleotides, the CDR3 is TGTGCCAGCAGCCAAGATAAAGGCGGCTCCTACGAGCAGTACTTC.

This rearrangement joins TRBV10-3 to TRBJ2-2; TRBD2 agrees at 12 bases. With 10 bases clipped from V and 7 bases from J, the junction kept 10 bases outside the gene matches. CDR1 and CDR2 from the germline V gene are ENHRY and SYGVKD. CDR3 length: 15 residues. Here the CDR3 reads CATQPSGGAGGELFF. The CDR3 nucleotides are TGTGCCACCCAGCCTAGCGGGGGGGCTGGCGGGGAGCTGTTTTTT.

V gene TRBV2 combines with J gene TRBJ1-3; D remains ambiguous. This CDR3 region has 17 residues. V was shortened by 5 bases and J by 3 bases, with 20 bases between the two germline ends. Germline V gives CDR1 SNHLY, CDR2 FYNNEI. CDR3 DNA: TGTGCCAGCAGTCCCAACCCCGGAATCCGAGGTGGAAACACCATATATTTT. It is translated as CASSPNPGIRGGNTIYF. Combining the CDR3 with reference TRBV2 and TRBJ1-3 gives the whole variable domain EPEVTQTPSHQVTQMGQEVILRCVPISNHLYFYWYRQILGQKVEFLVSFYNNEISEKSEIFDDQFSVERPDGSNFTLKIRSTKLEDSAMYFCASSPNPGIRGGNTIYFGEGSWLTVV.